A single sample is the source of the 21 T cell receptor beta chains below, sequenced in a study of siplizumab effects on memory and regulatory T cells (dated by TCRdb to between 2018 and 2021). Library prep was done by the immunoSEQ multiplex PCR assay. Here the immuneACCESS table is served through TCRdb, limited to in-frame sequences with V and J called. Missing clones are a known gap in these copies; in checked studies unresolved V genes cover under half, and the rest lacks a known reason. In all, the sample holds about 52,000 clones, and 95% to 97% of those were seen once. 0.55% to 0.65% of the sample is held by the ten biggest clonotypes. The source material was naive CD4+ T cells sorted from blood. The cell subset or site label on this specimen signifies: unstimulated naive T cells. Receptor source: a human donor in good health.

CDR3 residues: CASSLTGAQTGELFF. Written as DNA, the CDR3 is TGTGCCAGCAGCTTAACGGGGGCGCAAACCGGGGAGCTGTTTTTT. The V gene is TRBV5-5, the J gene TRBJ2-2; D assignment may be TRBD1 or TRBD2 (6 bases each). Germline CDR1 is SGHKS and CDR2 is YYEKEE (reference sequence). The CDR3 sequence is 15 residues long. V dropped 2 bases and J dropped 5 bases, with 13 bases sitting between them.

The chain has TRBV5-4 and TRBJ1-1; possibly TRBD1 for D (6 bases). The CDR3 loop spans 17 amino acids. The V and J ends lost 4 bases and 1 base respectively, with 20 bases between them. CDR1 SGHNT and CDR2 YYREEE come from the germline V gene (reference sequence). This chain's CDR3 is CASSATGKGGSNTEAFF. The DNA for the CDR3 is TGTGCCAGCAGCGCAACAGGGAAAGGCGGTTCGAACACTGAAGCTTTCTTT.

This chain connects TRBV4-2 to TRBJ1-1; no definite D call. Per germline, CDR1 LGHNA and CDR2 YNFKEQ. The CDR3 is 13 residues long. Trimming stripped 8 bases from V and 1 base from J, with 11 bases between. The CDR3 loop is CASLASANTEAFF. DNA of the CDR3: TGTGCCAGCCTAGCTTCGGCGAACACTGAAGCTTTCTTT.

CDR3: CASRDRAGVASGSYNEQFF. As DNA, the CDR3 is TGTGCCAGCAGAGACCGAGCGGGAGTCGCGTCCGGTTCCTACAATGAGCAGTTCTTC. This chain joins TRBV27 and TRBJ2-1; 8 nucleotides match TRBD2. The CDR3 has 19 residues. Germline V CDR1 and CDR2: MNHEY, SMNVEV (reference sequence). The V and J ends lost 6 bases and 1 base, in that order; junction bases with no gene match: 17.

V is TRBV2 and J is TRBJ1-1; a possible D gene is TRBD1 (5 bases). The CDR3 is 13 amino acids. The V and J ends lost 7 bases and 4 bases respectively, with 13 bases between them. Per germline, CDR1 SNHLY and CDR2 FYNNEI. CDR3 sequence: CASNSFRGTEAFF. CDR3 DNA: TGTGCCAGCAATAGCTTTAGGGGCACTGAAGCTTTCTTT.

The rearrangement uses TRBV4-1 and TRBJ1-4; D not certain. CDR1 is MGHRA and CDR2 is YSYEKL in the germline V gene. The CDR3 covers 15 residues. The V end lost 4 bases, the J end lost 0 bases, and 9 bases lay between the germline ends. DNA for the CDR3: TGCGCCAGCAGCCCCTTCCCTACAACTAATGAAAAACTGTTTTTT. As protein: CASSPFPTTNEKLFF.

Remarks on this clone: Different DNA sequences within this sample yield the same CDR3. The rearrangement uses TRBV5-1 and TRBJ1-4; weak D call: TRBD1 (5 bases). This CDR3 comprises 14 residues. Trimming cost V 0 bases and J 6 bases, with 9 bases left between them. From germline, CDR1 is SGHRS and CDR2 YFSETQ. The CDR3 here is CASSLGGRDEKLFF. CDR3 sequence (DNA): TGCGCCAGCAGCTTGGGGGGCAGGGATGAAAAACTGTTTTTT. Drawing the rest from reference TRBV5-1 and TRBJ1-4, the complete variable domain is KAGVTQTPRYLIKTRGQQVTLSCSPISGHRSVSWYQQTPGQGLQFLFEYFSETQRNKGNFPGRFSGRQFSNSRSEMNVSTLELGDSALYLCASSLGGRDEKLFFGSGTQLSVL.

CDR3 loop: CASSQLLAGYNEQFF. CDR3 sequence (DNA): TGTGCCAGTAGTCAGCTACTAGCGGGTTACAATGAGCAGTTCTTC. The chain links TRBV19 to TRBJ2-1; 9 bases line up with TRBD2. There are 15 residues in the CDR3. After removal of 5 bases from V and 4 bases from J, the junction contained 6 bases not matched to a gene. Germline V gene sequence: CDR1 LNHDA, CDR2 SQIVND (reference sequence).

V usage is TRBV7-2 and J usage is TRBJ2-5; 16 nucleotides line up with TRBD2. Germline CDR1 and CDR2: SGHTA and FQGNSA. This CDR3 has 17 amino acids. Trimming took 3 bases from V and 5 from J; bases not matched to a gene: 6. DNA of the CDR3: TGTGCCAGCAGCTTTGGGACTAGCGGGAGGGCCGGGGAGACCCAGTACTTC. Its translation: CASSFGTSGRAGETQYF.

Here the CDR3 DNA reads TGTGCCAGCAGCTTAGGGACAGGGGTTGGGGAGACCCAGTACTTC. It specifies CASSLGTGVGETQYF. This chain uses TRBV7-3 with TRBJ2-5, with TRBD1 matching over 10 bases. From germline, CDR1 is SGHTA and CDR2 FQGTGA. The V gene end was trimmed by 2 bases and the J gene end by 5 bases; junction bases not matched to a gene: 5. The CDR3 consists of 15 residues.

The chain has TRBV14 and TRBJ2-1; 9 nucleotides agree with TRBD1. Germline assignment: CDR1 SGHDN and CDR2 FVKESK. V lost 1 base to trimming and J lost 6 bases; unmatched junction nucleotides: 4. The CDR3 totals 15 residues. CDR3 bases: TGTGCCAGCAGCCAAGTCGGGACAGGGCTCAATGAGCAGTTCTTC. It translates to CASSQVGTGLNEQFF.

V usage is TRBV6-6 and J usage is TRBJ1-5, with 10 bases that match TRBD1. With V trimmed by 4 bases and J by 6 bases, 6 bases remained unmatched. This CDR3 contains 15 residues. CDR1 is MNHNY, CDR2 SVGAGI, per germline (reference sequence). DNA of the CDR3: TGTGCCAGCAGTTCCGGGACAGGGGTGTCTCAGCCCCAGCATTTT. It is translated as CASSSGTGVSQPQHF.

The chain carries TRBV4-1 and TRBJ1-2; tentatively, D is TRBD1 (6 bases). Germline loops: CDR1 MGHRA, CDR2 YSYEKL. V was pared by 4 bases and J by 1 base, with 19 bases between. This CDR3 is built from 17 residues. The CDR3 is CASSPVRYREGNYGYTF. The CDR3 DNA reads TGCGCCAGCAGCCCAGTTCGTTACAGGGAGGGTAACTATGGCTACACCTTC.

The chain has TRBV4-1 and TRBJ1-3; D not certain. This CDR3 spans 13 amino acids. Trimming stripped 4 bases from V and 4 bases from J, with 8 bases between. Germline CDR1 is MGHRA and CDR2 is YSYEKL. CDR3 sequence (DNA): TGCGCCAGCAGCCCAGCGGGCGGAAACACCATATATTTT. It is translated as CASSPAGGNTIYF.

The rearrangement joins TRBV15 to TRBJ1-5; D is unclear. This CDR3 comprises 12 residues. V was pared by 3 bases and J by 8 bases, with 8 bases between. Per germline, CDR1 LNHNV and CDR2 YYDKDF (reference sequence). CDR3 loop: CATSSPWEPQHF. In nucleotides, the CDR3 is TGTGCCACCAGCAGTCCCTGGGAGCCCCAGCATTTT.

V is TRBV19 and J is TRBJ1-2, with 8 bases lining up with TRBD1. V lost 3 bases and J lost 7; bases outside the gene matches: 4. The CDR3 is 13 amino acids. The V gene's germline CDR1 is LNHDA and CDR2 SQIVND (reference sequence). The DNA for the CDR3 is TGTGCCAGTAGTATCAACAGGGGGGGTGGCTACACCTTC. Amino acids: CASSINRGGGYTF. The full variable domain, completed using reference TRBV19 and TRBJ1-2, is DGGITQSPKYLFRKEGQNVTLSCEQNLNHDAMYWYRQDPGQGLRLIYYSQIVNDFQKGDIAEGYSVSREKKESFPLTVTSAQKNPTAFYLCASSINRGGGYTFGSGTRLTVV.

This clone was seen once. CDR3 sequence reads: CASSQVGRERTDTQYF. CDR3 DNA sequence: TGCGCCAGCAGCCAAGTGGGTCGGGAGCGCACAGATACGCAGTATTTT. The gene calls are TRBV4-1 and TRBJ2-3; a weak D match, TRBD2 (6 bases). Germline V CDR1 and CDR2: MGHRA, YSYEKL. The CDR3 has 16 amino acids. Trimming shortened V by 1 base and J by 1 base, and 12 bases separated the two germline ends.

V gene TRBV11-3 combines with J gene TRBJ1-2; 9 bases map to TRBD1. Looked up from germline, CDR1 is SGHNT and CDR2 is YENEEA. Unmatched junction bases numbered 9, after V lost 8 bases and J lost 8 bases. The CDR3 length is 13 residues. The CDR3 DNA sequence: TGTGCCAGCGCAGAGACAGGGGGGACGGGCTACACCTTC. This gives the protein CASAETGGTGYTF.

This chain connects TRBV5-5 to TRBJ1-2; TRBD1 matches 8 bases. Germline CDR1 and CDR2: SGHKS and YYEKEE (reference sequence). Germline trimming cut 5 bases from V and 3 bases from J; bases unmatched to any gene: 6. The CDR3 totals 14 residues. The CDR3 coding sequence is TGTGCCAGCAGTCCCAGGGGGCAGTACTATGGCTACACCTTC. It translates to CASSPRGQYYGYTF.

The CDR3 nucleotides are TGTGCCAGCAGCAGACGGACAGGGGGCAACACCGGGGAGCTGTTTTTT. Its translation: CASSRRTGGNTGELFF. This chain connects TRBV9 to TRBJ2-2, with 11 nucleotides matching TRBD1. V was pared by 4 bases and J by 2 bases, with 4 bases of the junction left unmatched. Germline CDR1 SGDLS, CDR2 YYNGEE. This CDR3 is 16 amino acids long.

The rearrangement uses TRBV6-5 and TRBJ1-5; D gene ambiguous. Looked up from germline, CDR1 is MNHEY and CDR2 is SVGAGI. Trimming took 4 bases from V and 0 from J, leaving 10 bases between them. The CDR3 loop spans 15 amino acids. The CDR3 DNA reads as TGTGCCAGCAGTTCGGATCGTCTTAGCAATCAGCCCCAGCATTTT. This sequence encodes CASSSDRLSNQPQHF.